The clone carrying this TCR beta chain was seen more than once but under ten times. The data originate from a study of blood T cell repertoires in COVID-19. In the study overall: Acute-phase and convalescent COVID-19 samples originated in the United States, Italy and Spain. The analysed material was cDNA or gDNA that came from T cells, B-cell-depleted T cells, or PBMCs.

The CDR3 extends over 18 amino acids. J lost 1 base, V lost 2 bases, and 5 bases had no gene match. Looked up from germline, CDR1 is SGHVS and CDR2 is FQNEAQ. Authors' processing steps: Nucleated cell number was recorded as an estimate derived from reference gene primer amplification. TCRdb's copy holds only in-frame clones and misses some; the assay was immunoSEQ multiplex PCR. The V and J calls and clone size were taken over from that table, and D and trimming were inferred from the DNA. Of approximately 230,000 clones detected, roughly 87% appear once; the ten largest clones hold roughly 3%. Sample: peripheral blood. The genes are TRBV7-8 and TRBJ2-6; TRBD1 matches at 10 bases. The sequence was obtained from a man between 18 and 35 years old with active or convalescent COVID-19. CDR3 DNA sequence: TGTGCCAGCAGCTTAAGGGACAGGGGTATATCTGGGGCCAACGTCCTGACTTTC. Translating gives CASSLRDRGISGANVLTF. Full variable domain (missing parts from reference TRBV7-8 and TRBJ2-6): GAGVSQSPRYKVAKRGQDVALRCDPISGHVSLFWYQQALGQGPEFLTYFQNEAQLDKSGLPSDRFFAERPEGSVSTLKIQRTQQEDSAVYLCASSLRDRGISGANVLTFGAGSRLTVL.